The 9 T cell receptor beta chains presented below share a single source sample, sequenced in a study of cytomegalovirus exposure and HLA in healthy donors. PCR amplification relied on 60 Vbeta primers (plus 13 Jbeta primers). Here immunoSEQ multiplex PCR was the method, and the copy in TCRdb shows in-frame clones only, minus some. Here the sample table reports under 130,000 clones. The sequenced material came from PBMCs. Every receptor here comes from a man aged 50 or older in good health and CMV-seronegative.

This chain links TRBV6-6 with TRBJ2-5, with 10 bases fitting TRBD2. Losses at the gene ends were 7 bases for V and 3 bases for J; bases not matched to a gene: 11. In germline, CDR1 is MNHNY, CDR2 SVGAGI (reference sequence). This CDR3 is 16 amino acids long. The CDR3 loop is CASNQLAGPGKETQYF. The CDR3 region has the DNA TGTGCCAGCAACCAACTAGCGGGACCGGGGAAAGAGACCCAGTACTTC.

The V and J genes are TRBV2 and TRBJ1-2; 8 nucleotides line up with TRBD1. V shed 6 bases, J shed 4 bases, and the junction held 7 bases outside the gene matches. CDR1 is SNHLY, CDR2 FYNNEI, per germline. CDR3 length: 14 residues. CDR3 nucleotides: TGTGCCAGCAGGGCCGACAGGGGAGTCTATGGCTACACCTTC. It is translated as CASRADRGVYGYTF.

Notes on this clone: The junction differs from germline at one of its ends, possibly a read error. The J gene is TRBJ2-5, the V gene TRBV14; 7 bases agree with TRBD1. The CDR3 has 13 residues. Germline-derived CDR1 and CDR2 are SGHDN and FVKESK. The CDR3 DNA reads as TGTGCCAGCAGTCGGGACAGAGGAGAGCCCCAGTACTTC. It codes for CASSRDRGEPQYF.

The rearrangement uses TRBV18 and TRBJ1-2; D gene ambiguous. Trimming removed 2 bases from V and 5 bases from J, with 15 bases in between. The CDR3 runs to 15 residues. CDR1 is KGHSH, CDR2 LQKENI, per germline. The DNA of the CDR3 is TGTGCCAGCTCACCAACAGAATTCAAAACGTATGGCTACACCTTC. Its translation is CASSPTEFKTYGYTF.

The chain couples TRBV18 to TRBJ1-1; D unresolved. The germline V gene has CDR1 KGHSH and CDR2 LQKENI. The CDR3 totals 15 residues. V was clipped by 3 bases and J by 1 base, with 12 bases between them. The DNA of the CDR3 is TGTGCCAGCTCACCTACCGGGATGGGGAACACTGAAGCTTTCTTT. Encoded protein: CASSPTGMGNTEAFF. The complete variable domain, with remaining parts taken from reference TRBV18 and TRBJ1-1, reads NAGVMQNPRHLVRRRGQEARLRCSPMKGHSHVYWYRQLPEEGLKFMVYLQKENIIDESGMPKERFSAEFPKEGPSILRIQQVVRGDSAAYFCASSPTGMGNTEAFFGQGTRLTVV.

The chain couples TRBV4-3 to TRBJ2-5, with 10 bases aligning to TRBD1. The J call may be faulty, since TRBJ2-7 better matches the DNA end. The germline V gene encodes CDR1 LGHNA and CDR2 YSLEER. CDR3 size: 15 residues. The CDR3, as DNA: TGCGCCAGCAGCCGGACAGGGGGACTTAAGTACGAGCAGTACTTC. It codes for CASSRTGGLKYEQYF.

The chain uses TRBV29-1 and TRBJ2-1; 10 bases fit TRBD2. This CDR3 is 14 amino acids long. Losses at the gene ends were 7 bases for V and 2 bases for J; bases not matched to a gene: 5. Germline V gene sequence: CDR1 SQVTM, CDR2 ANQGSEA. CDR3 in DNA: TGCAGCGGGGGACTAGCGATTACCTACAATGAGCAGTTCTTC. Translation: CSGGLAITYNEQFF.

The chain has TRBV11-2 and TRBJ1-2; 7 positions agree with TRBD1. Germline V CDR1 and CDR2: SGHAT, FQNNGV. The J segment lost 0 bases and the V segment lost 4 bases, leaving 5 bases of the junction unmatched. The CDR3 runs to 15 residues. Here the CDR3 reads CASSSPGTANYGYTF. Written as DNA, the CDR3 is TGTGCCAGCAGCTCCCCCGGGACAGCTAACTATGGCTACACCTTC.

The V and J genes are TRBV9 and TRBJ2-1; 9 nucleotides agree with TRBD2. Germline values: CDR1 SGDLS, CDR2 YYNGEE. This CDR3 has 17 amino acids. V lost 4 bases and J lost 5; bases outside the gene matches: 13. The CDR3 loop reads CASSPRRGLAPDNEQFF. The CDR3 DNA reads as TGTGCCAGCAGCCCTCGCCGGGGACTAGCTCCCGACAATGAGCAGTTCTTC.